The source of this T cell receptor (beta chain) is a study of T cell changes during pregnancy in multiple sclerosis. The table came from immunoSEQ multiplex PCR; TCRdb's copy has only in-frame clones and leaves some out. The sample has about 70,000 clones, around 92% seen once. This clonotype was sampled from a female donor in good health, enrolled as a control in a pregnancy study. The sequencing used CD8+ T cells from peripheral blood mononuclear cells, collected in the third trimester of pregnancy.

CDR3 residues: CSVLAGGTDNEQFF. CDR3 nucleotides: TGCAGCGTTCTGGCGGGGGGAACCGACAATGAGCAGTTCTTC. This rearrangement joins TRBV29-1 to TRBJ2-1; TRBD2 matches at 8 bases. V shed 5 bases, J shed 5 bases, and the junction held 8 bases outside the gene matches. Germline lookup yields CDR1 SQVTM and CDR2 ANQGSEA. The CDR3 loop spans 14 amino acids.